A selection of T cell receptor beta chains follows, all from one sample in a study of T cells in Graves' hyperthyroidism and ophthalmopathy. MiXCR, run by TCRdb on the multiplex PCR reads, gives a single entry per CDR3 protein. The table has under 550,000 distinct CDR3 sequences, 15% to 20% seen once. Sequenced material: blood. Receptor source: a man aged 40-49 years with Graves' ophthalmopathy. Each CDR3 is given with its conserved first and last residue. A D gene is named only where the DNA matches it firmly. The size entry is marked missing in some rows and otherwise reads once, few, many or a size class.

abundance: NA; d_gene: NA; j_gene: TRBJ1-1; v_gene: TRBV10-3; CDR3nt: TGTGCCATCAGTCAAGACAGCTGGGTCTTT; CDR3aa: CAISQDSWVF
abundance: few; d_gene: NA; j_gene: TRBJ1-3; v_gene: TRBV29-1; CDR3nt: TGCAGCGTTTACTGGGGCTTAGGAAACACCATATATTTT; CDR3aa: CSVYWGLGNTIYF
abundance: NA; d_gene: TRBD2; j_gene: TRBJ2-7; v_gene: TRBV2; CDR3nt: TGTGCCAGCAGTGAAGGGAGCGGGGATACCTACGAGCAGTACTTC; CDR3aa: CASSEGSGDTYEQYF
abundance: many; d_gene: TRBD2; j_gene: TRBJ2-1; v_gene: TRBV28; CDR3nt: TGTGCCAGCAGTAGCTCAGCGGGAGGGCCCCACAATGAGCAGTTCTTC; CDR3aa: CASSSSAGGPHNEQFF
abundance: many; d_gene: NA; j_gene: TRBJ2-7; v_gene: TRBV18; CDR3nt: TGTGCCAGCTCACCGCGGGGCTACGAGCAGTACTTC; CDR3aa: CASSPRGYEQYF
abundance: many; d_gene: NA; j_gene: TRBJ1-2; v_gene: TRBV3-1; CDR3nt: TGTGCCAGCAGCCTGTCCGGGACACCATATGGCTACACCTTC; CDR3aa: CASSLSGTPYGYTF
abundance: many; d_gene: NA; j_gene: TRBJ2-7; v_gene: TRBV7-2; CDR3nt: TGTGCCAGCAGCCAAATTTCTTACGAGCAGTACTTC; CDR3aa: CASSQISYEQYF
abundance: NA; d_gene: NA; j_gene: TRBJ1-6; v_gene: TRBV4-2; CDR3nt: TGTGCCAGCAGCCAAGATAGGGGATCCCTCCACTTT; CDR3aa: CASSQDRGSLHF
abundance: NA; d_gene: NA; j_gene: TRBJ2-3; v_gene: TRBV10-3; CDR3nt: TGTGCCATCAGTAGCGGCACAGATACGCAGTATTTT; CDR3aa: CAISSGTDTQYF
abundance: few; d_gene: NA; j_gene: TRBJ2-7; v_gene: TRBV11-2; CDR3nt: TGTGCCAGCAGCTTTACCGGGACTCCACCCTACGAGCAGTACTTC; CDR3aa: CASSFTGTPPYEQYF
abundance: NA; d_gene: NA; j_gene: TRBJ1-1; v_gene: TRBV29-1; CDR3nt: TGCAGCGTTGAACAAAGCGGGTCAGCTTTCTTT; CDR3aa: CSVEQSGSAFF
abundance: few; d_gene: NA; j_gene: TRBJ1-2; v_gene: TRBV6-1; CDR3nt: TGTGCCAGCAGCATTCCGGGATCCCCAGGGTATGGCTACACCTTC; CDR3aa: CASSIPGSPGYGYTF
abundance: NA; d_gene: NA; j_gene: TRBJ2-1; v_gene: TRBV7-9; CDR3nt: TGTGCCAGCAGCTTAGGGGGGACGGAGTTCTTC; CDR3aa: CASSLGGTEFF
abundance: many; d_gene: TRBD1; j_gene: TRBJ2-1; v_gene: TRBV7-2; CDR3nt: TGTGCCAGCAGCTTAGGGGACAGGGGGGGAGGTGAGCAGTTCTTC; CDR3aa: CASSLGDRGGGEQFF
abundance: few; d_gene: NA; j_gene: TRBJ2-2; v_gene: TRBV27; CDR3nt: TGTGCCAGCAGTACCTACCACAGGACCGGGGAGCTGTTTTTT; CDR3aa: CASSTYHRTGELFF
abundance: few; d_gene: NA; j_gene: TRBJ1-5; v_gene: TRBV5-1; CDR3nt: TGCGCCAGCAGCCGCGGGGGGTTAGATCAGCCCCAGCATTTT; CDR3aa: CASSRGGLDQPQHF
abundance: many; d_gene: NA; j_gene: TRBJ2-3; v_gene: TRBV28; CDR3nt: TGTGCCAGCAGCCGTAACAGGGCCACAGATACGCAGTATTTT; CDR3aa: CASSRNRATDTQYF
abundance: NA; d_gene: NA; j_gene: TRBJ2-7; v_gene: TRBV4-3; CDR3nt: TGCGCCAGCAGCCAAGAAGGAGCGAGGGGGGAGACCGAGCAGTACTTC; CDR3aa: CASSQEGARGETEQYF
abundance: few; d_gene: TRBD2; j_gene: TRBJ2-1; v_gene: TRBV2; CDR3nt: TGTGCCAGGGGACTAGCGGGGGATACTAATTACAATGAGCAGTTCTTC; CDR3aa: CARGLAGDTNYNEQFF
abundance: few; d_gene: NA; j_gene: TRBJ2-1; v_gene: TRBV7-9; CDR3nt: TGTGCCAGCAGCTTAATAGGGCGCGGGGCCTACAATGAGCAGTTCTTC; CDR3aa: CASSLIGRGAYNEQFF